This T cell receptor beta chain was captured in a study of radiation and T cells in renal cell carcinoma. Overall study findings and caveats: Sampling covered only approximately 1 g of each tumor.

Comment on this clone: The antigen remains unidentified.

V shed 5 bases and J shed 0 bases, with 14 bases lying between them. Germline V CDR1 and CDR2: MDHEN, SYDVKM. CDR3 size: 16 residues. The assay was immunoSEQ multiplex PCR, and TCRdb's table has in-frame clones only and misses some. Here the sample spans fewer than 10,000 clones, roughly 66% being singletons. Treatment indicated: treatment-naive control, cytoreductive nephrectomy. Treatment-naive patients without radiation supplied the control tumors at nephrectomy. Control tumor donors were a few females and fewer than twelve males, median age roughly 62 years. Sample: tumor tissue, taken from a patient whose treatment was nephrectomy without radiotherapy. The sequence was collected from a man between 60 and 75 years old with renal cell carcinoma. The chain employs TRBV28 and TRBJ1-3; possible D gene TRBD1, 6 bases. The CDR3 protein is CASSPTGHSSGNTIYF. CDR3 bases: TGTGCCAGCAGTCCAACAGGGCATAGCTCTGGAAACACCATATATTTT. Filled out from reference TRBV28 and TRBJ1-3, the complete variable domain reads DVKVTQSSRYLVKRTGEKVFLECVQDMDHENMFWYRQDPGLGLRLIYFSYDVKMKEKGDIPEGYSVSREKKERFSLILESASTNQTSMYLCASSPTGHSSGNTIYFGEGSWLTVV.